This TCR beta chain was identified during a study of vaccination and CD4 T cells after COVID-19 (dated 2022 in TCRdb). About the full investigation: Convalescent patients had a positive SARS-CoV-2 result on nasal swab PCR, and of these patients, several had mild disease and one had severe disease. Six males and four females were included in the convalescent cohort, with two Hispanic individuals, seven Caucasians, two Asians and one multiracial person represented. Two doses of either the Pfizer-BioNTech BNT162b2 vaccine (n=8) or the Moderna mRNA-1273 vaccine (n=2) were administered to participants. Post-COVID blood samples from convalescent patients were collected a median of about 110 days after diagnosis, with a range of roughly 35 to 180 days. Post-vaccine blood samples were taken a median of about 70 days after the second vaccine dose, with a range of 14 to 241 days. Culture stimuli were overlapping spike peptide pools from SARS-CoV-2 and from the common cold coronaviruses HCoV-NL63, HCoV-OC43 and HCoV-229E. Control cultures used a CEFX viral epitope pool as positive control, an HIV-1 Nef peptide pool as negative control, or no peptide. The spike-specific CD4+ TCR repertoire was compared before and after mRNA vaccination in under 11 COVID-19 convalescent patients and a handful of infection-naive healthy vaccine recipients.

Trimmed from V: 5 bases; trimmed from J: 1 base; junction bases lacking a gene match: 17. The cysteine opens and the phenylalanine closes a CDR3 of 18 amino acids. Only the CDR3 portion is preserved as DNA: 54 bases, with reading frame beginning at the first base. CDR1 DFQATT and CDR2 SNEGSKA are derived from the germline V gene (reference sequence). The intended sense of this specimen's treatment or condition label: approximately 9-day PBMC culture with coronavirus spike peptide pools or control peptides (ViraFEST assay). The study used the ViraFEST assay, which expanded antigen-specific T cells with peptide pools and then identified expanded clonotypes by TCR sequencing. The positive SARS-CoV-2 PCR tests of the convalescent patients were dated from March to December 2020, before the Alpha, Beta and Delta variants emerged in the United States. PBMCs were cultured at two million per well in IMDM supplemented with 5% human AB serum and 10 IU/ml IL-2, with approximately 11 ug/ml peptide pools added. On days 3 and 7, half of the culture medium was replaced with fresh IL-2-containing medium. Once the cells had been in culture for around ten days, the EasySep CD4+ T cell isolation kit was used to isolate CD4+ T cells by negative selection. Ficoll-Paque Plus gradient centrifugation was used to isolate PBMCs from whole blood, and the isolated PBMCs were then either used fresh or cryopreserved at -140C. Culture conditions were generally each tested in triplicate wells.

For this clonotype: Its antigen remains undetermined. No qualities accompany the bases; no much larger clone lies one base away.

The full study reports these points: In convalescent patients, a median around 86% of post-vaccine SARS-CoV-2-reactive clones were detected only after vaccination, suggesting vaccine-specific priming. An increase in the median number of SARS-CoV-2-reactive clonotypes from some 20 after infection to roughly 36 after vaccination was observed, but the change was not found to be significant. Of the vaccine-specific clones found in convalescent patients, nearly all (304 of 307) were mono-reactive for SARS-CoV-2 spike instead of being cross-reactive with common cold coronaviruses. The study included relatively few convalescent patients and did not analyze early timepoints after natural infection.

The library was generated by PCR. DNA from cultured CD4+ T cells was subjected to TCR sequencing with the Oncomine TCR Beta short-read assay at the Johns Hopkins FTIC core. The QIAamp micro DNA kit was used to extract genomic DNA from the cultured CD4+ T cells. Oncomine TCR Beta libraries made from cultured CD4+ T cells were pooled using unique dual indexes and sequenced on an Illumina iSeq 100. The study's processing was this. Non-productive sequences were removed, and CDR3s that did not start with C, did not end with F or W, or were shorter than 7 amino acids were discarded. The MANAFEST web application was used to identify antigen-specific clonotypes by comparing peptide-stimulated wells against reference wells and other culture wells. For a clone to be called positive, the clone needed an FDR below 0.05, an odds ratio above 5, and a productive frequency above 0.1% in at least two of three replicate wells. Cross-reactive clonotypes were defined as significantly expanded in both SARS-CoV-2 spike wells and at least one common cold coronavirus spike condition. Similarity between CDR3 sequences was evaluated in R version 3.6.1 using Levenshtein distances (stringdist) and unrooted phylogenetic trees (ape). TCRdb applied fastp at Q25 and MiXCR to the public reads, then kept only in-frame beta chains. Each entry is one CDR3 protein sequence, shown with its most common DNA and genes. The V and J calls come from TCRdb's annotation, not from the publication. Across this sample there are about 14,000 distinct CDR3 sequences, with around 50% seen only once. 16% of the sample is taken by the ten largest.

The specimen was CD4+ T cells from blood, cultured in vitro. The TCR sequence derives from a human donor who had recovered from COVID-19. The chain couples TRBV20-1 to TRBJ1-1; a stretch of 9 junction bases matches TRBD1. The DNA sequence is TGCAGTGCTCCTCCTCCTTCCGGGACAGGGAATCGGAACACTGAAGCTTTCTTT. This yields the protein CSAPPPSGTGNRNTEAFF.